The subject of this entry is one T cell receptor (beta chain). Its antigen is undetermined. Using immunoSEQ multiplex PCR, the repertoire was profiled, and TCRdb retains in-frame clones only, with some absent. The data hold about 2.1 million clones, with just over 90% observed a single time. This specimen belongs to a study of shared clonotypes between healthy human individuals. Terminally differentiated effector memory CD45RA+ cells were left out of the naive CD8 fraction, which was CD45RO-negative and positively selected for CCR7. Trimming removed 7 bases at V and 0 bases at J, with 14 bases between. The CDR3 has 15 amino acids. The germline V gene has CDR1 MDHEN and CDR2 SYDVKM. Study outcomes and limitations: Rarefaction demonstrated incomplete sorted-subset sequencing despite large depth. Non-shared clonotypes displayed generation probabilities falling below those of clonotypes present in all four donors.

The sample comprised naive CD8+ T cells from PBMCs. This receptor was identified in a man aged 18 to 30 in good health. Some clones in this sample may be carry-over from other donors' samples. The J gene is TRBJ2-3, the V gene TRBV28, with no clear D. This chain's CDR3 is CASTIGAPSTDTQYF. In DNA form, the CDR3 reads TGTGCCAGCACTATCGGCGCCCCTAGCACAGATACGCAGTATTTT.